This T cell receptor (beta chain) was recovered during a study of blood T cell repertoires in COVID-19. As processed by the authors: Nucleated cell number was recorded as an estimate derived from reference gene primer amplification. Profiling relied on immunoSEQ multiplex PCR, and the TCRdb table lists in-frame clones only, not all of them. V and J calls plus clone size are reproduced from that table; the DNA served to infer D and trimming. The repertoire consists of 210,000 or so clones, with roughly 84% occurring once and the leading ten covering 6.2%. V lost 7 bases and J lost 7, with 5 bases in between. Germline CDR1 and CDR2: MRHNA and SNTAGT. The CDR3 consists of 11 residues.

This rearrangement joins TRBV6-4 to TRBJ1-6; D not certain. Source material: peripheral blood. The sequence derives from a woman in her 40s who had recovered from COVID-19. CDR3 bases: TGTGCCAGCACTTTCAATTCACCCCTCCACTTT. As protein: CASTFNSPLHF.